This T cell receptor (beta chain) is from a study of blood T cell repertoires in COVID-19. At the level of the study: Researchers got acute and convalescent COVID-19 samples from the United States, Italy and Spain. PBMCs, B-cell-depleted T cells, or T cells provided the cDNA or gDNA that made up the material.

This CDR3 is 16 amino acids long. Germline CDR1 and CDR2: LNHDA and SQIVND (reference sequence). Trimming shortened V by 3 bases and J by 2 bases, and 16 bases separated the two germline ends. Source study methods: The assay estimated nucleated cells by amplifying reference gene primers. TCRdb keeps only in-frame clones here, not all; method: immunoSEQ multiplex PCR. V and J calls and clone size are those listed in that table; D and trimming were worked out from the DNA. The table includes over 85,000 clones, more than 70% detected once. The specimen was peripheral blood. The chain carries TRBV19 and TRBJ2-5, with D maybe TRBD2 (6 bases). The origin of this receptor is a woman aged 50 to 60 with acute or convalescent COVID-19. The CDR3: CASSMGLAERQETQYF. CDR3 bases: TGTGCCAGTAGTATGGGGTTAGCGGAAAGACAAGAGACCCAGTACTTC.